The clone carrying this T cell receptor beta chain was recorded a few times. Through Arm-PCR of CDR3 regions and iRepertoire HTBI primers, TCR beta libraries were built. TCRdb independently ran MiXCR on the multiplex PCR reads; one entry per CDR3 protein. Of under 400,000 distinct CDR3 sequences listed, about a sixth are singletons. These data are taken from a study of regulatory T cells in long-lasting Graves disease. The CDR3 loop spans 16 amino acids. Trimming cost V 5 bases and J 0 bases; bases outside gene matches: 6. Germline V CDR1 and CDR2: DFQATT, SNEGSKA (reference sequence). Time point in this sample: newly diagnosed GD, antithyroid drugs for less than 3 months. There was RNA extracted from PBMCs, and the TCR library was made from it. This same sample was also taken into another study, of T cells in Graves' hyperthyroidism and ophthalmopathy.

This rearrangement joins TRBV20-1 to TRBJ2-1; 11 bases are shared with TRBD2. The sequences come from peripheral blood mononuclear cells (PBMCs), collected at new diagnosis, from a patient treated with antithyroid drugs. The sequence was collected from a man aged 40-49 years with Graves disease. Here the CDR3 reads CSAAGTSGNSYNEQFF. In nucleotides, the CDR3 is TGCAGTGCTGCCGGGACTAGCGGAAACTCCTACAATGAGCAGTTCTTC.